The 31 T cell receptor beta chains in this list originate from one sample, sequenced in a study of radiotherapy plus CTLA-4 blockade in lung cancer. Generated by immunoSEQ multiplex PCR, the TCRdb table keeps only in-frame clones and is missing some. This table holds roughly 75,000 clones, about four fifths found once. The specimen was peripheral blood, collected from a patient treated with radiotherapy plus ipilimumab. The receptors were gathered from a human donor with non-small cell lung cancer who had stable disease on radiotherapy plus ipilimumab.

V usage is TRBV10-3 and J usage is TRBJ2-2; no reliable D call. Per the germline V gene, CDR1 is ENHRY and CDR2 is SYGVKD. The ends were cut back, 5 bases at V and 5 bases at J, with 21 bases in the middle. This CDR3 comprises 17 residues. The CDR3 spells CAISSLLDPRHTGELFF. The CDR3 nucleotides are TGTGCCATCAGTTCTCTTCTAGATCCCCGGCATACCGGGGAGCTGTTTTTT.

J is TRBJ1-1 and V is TRBV30, with 10 bases that match TRBD1. Trimming at V came to 1 base and at J to 1 base, leaving 3 bases not matched to a gene. The CDR3 length is 15 residues. Germline V gene data show CDR1 as GTSNPN and CDR2 as SVGIG (reference sequence). The CDR3 here is CAWSGGQGTNTEAFF. The CDR3 DNA follows: TGTGCCTGGAGTGGGGGACAGGGGACGAACACTGAAGCTTTCTTT.

In this sample, this clone turned up a few times. This chain joins TRBV6-5 and TRBJ1-5, with 8 bases aligning to TRBD1. Germline V gene lookup returns CDR1 MNHEY and CDR2 SVGAGI. V lost 5 bases and J lost 2; bases outside the gene matches: 5. The CDR3 sequence is 15 residues long. Here the CDR3 reads CASSKTGGGNQPQHF. CDR3 bases: TGTGCCAGCAGTAAAACAGGGGGAGGCAATCAGCCCCAGCATTTT.

The chain employs TRBV6-6 and TRBJ2-3; 10 bases are shared with TRBD1. V lost 6 bases, J lost 0 bases, and 6 bases stayed unmatched. The CDR3 has 16 residues. Germline V CDR1 and CDR2: MNHNY, SVGAGI (reference sequence). CDR3 DNA sequence: TGTGCCAGCAGGGACTGGACAGGGGGGAGCACAGATACGCAGTATTTT. It codes for CASRDWTGGSTDTQYF.

This chain links TRBV7-9 with TRBJ2-7; D call uncertain. Germline CDR1 SEHNR, CDR2 FQNEAQ (reference sequence). V gave up 5 bases and J gave up 2 bases, with 4 bases separating them. CDR3 size: 11 residues. The DNA for the CDR3 is TGTGCCAGCAGCCAAGCCTACGAGCAGTACTTC. Residues: CASSQAYEQYF.

This sequence joins TRBV7-9 and TRBJ1-1; no definite D call. This CDR3 has 17 amino acids. Germline V gene data show CDR1 as SEHNR and CDR2 as FQNEAQ (reference sequence). V was trimmed by 2 bases and J by 4 bases, leaving 20 bases between them. This CDR3 is CASSLLLRTPSGTEAFF. The CDR3 nucleotides are TGTGCCAGCAGCTTACTTTTACGAACGCCATCGGGCACTGAAGCTTTCTTT. Filled out from reference TRBV7-9 and TRBJ1-1, the complete variable domain reads DTGVSQNPRHKITKRGQNVTFRCDPISEHNRLYWYRQTLGQGPEFLTYFQNEAQLEKSRLLSDRFSAERPKGSFSTLEIQRTEQGDSAMYLCASSLLLRTPSGTEAFFGQGTRLTVV.

The count of this clone is one. This CDR3 reads CASRPREGRNTQYF. The CDR3 region has the DNA TGTGCCAGCCGGCCGCGGGAGGGCCGAAATACGCAGTATTTT. The V gene is TRBV5-6, the J gene TRBJ2-3; 9 bases agree with TRBD2. The CDR3 has 14 amino acids. In germline, CDR1 is SGHDT, CDR2 YYEEEE. Trimming took 7 bases from V and 7 from J; bases not matched to a gene: 10.

This clone has only one observation. This chain connects TRBV5-1 to TRBJ1-6; D is uncertain. The CDR3 contains 16 residues. V lost 1 base and J 0 bases, leaving 8 bases between the germline ends. CDR1 and CDR2 (germline): SGHRS, YFSETQ. DNA for the CDR3: TGCGCCAGCAGCTTGCAACAGAGCTCCTATAATTCACCCCTCCACTTT. Amino acid sequence: CASSLQQSSYNSPLHF.

The chain combines TRBV19 with TRBJ2-5; 12 bases align to TRBD2. V shed 6 bases and J 1 base; nucleotides not matched to a gene: 3. This CDR3 has 15 residues. Germline-derived CDR1 and CDR2 are LNHDA and SQIVND (reference sequence). CDR3 loop: CASSRLAGAQETQYF. In nucleotides, the CDR3 is TGTGCCAGTAGCCGACTAGCGGGGGCCCAAGAGACCCAGTACTTC.

The genes are TRBV7-8 and TRBJ2-1; 8 bases are shared with TRBD1. The CDR3 extends over 16 amino acids. Germline-derived CDR1 and CDR2 are SGHVS and FQNEAQ. Trimming removed 7 bases from V and 2 bases from J; junction bases left unmatched: 10. CDR3 DNA: TGTGCCAGCACCATCCGGGACAGGAGTACCTACAATGAGCAGTTCTTC. It codes for CASTIRDRSTYNEQFF.

The chain joins TRBV5-8 to TRBJ2-7; D is perhaps TRBD2 (6 bases). Germline V gene data show CDR1 as SGHTS and CDR2 as YDEGEE. This CDR3 is built from 14 residues. V was trimmed by 4 bases and J by 6 bases, leaving 17 bases between them. CDR3 residues: CASSRGLTSGEQYF. CDR3 in DNA: TGTGCCAGCAGCCGGGGACTCACTTCGGGCGAGCAGTACTTC.

This chain links TRBV6-5 with TRBJ1-2; D gene uncertain. Germline V gene data show CDR1 as MNHEY and CDR2 as SVGAGI. The CDR3 length is 12 residues. With 6 bases removed from V and 4 bases from J, the gap between germline ends came to 9 bases. DNA for the CDR3: TGTGCCAGCAGCAAAGGAATCTATGGCTACACCTTC. Translation: CASSKGIYGYTF.

This rearrangement joins TRBV10-1 to TRBJ2-7; TRBD2 might be the D (6 bases). The CDR3 sequence is 12 residues long. V lost 6 bases and J lost 9, with 15 bases in between. Germline CDR1 reads WNHNN; CDR2 reads SYGVQD (reference sequence). The CDR3: CASSQTRTAQYF. In nucleotides, the CDR3 is TGCGCCAGCAGCCAGACTAGGACGGCGCAGTACTTC.

This clone appeared a few times. The rearrangement joins TRBV7-9 to TRBJ1-6; D unclear. The ends were cut back, 2 bases at V and 10 bases at J, with 9 bases in the middle. CDR1 SEHNR and CDR2 FQNEAQ come from the germline V gene (reference sequence). The CDR3 contains 13 residues. CDR3 nucleotide sequence: TGTGCCAGCAGCTTAATCCAACAGTCACCCCTCCACTTT. It translates to CASSLIQQSPLHF.

This chain uses TRBV11-1 with TRBJ1-6, with D uncertain. The CDR3 length is 15 residues. CDR1 SGHAT and CDR2 FQDESV come from the germline V gene (reference sequence). Trimming cost V 1 base and J 6 bases, with 10 bases left between them. CDR3 region: CASSLGSGSNSPLHF. DNA for the CDR3: TGTGCCAGCAGCTTAGGGAGCGGAAGTAATTCACCCCTCCACTTT.

The V call is TRBV7-2, the J call TRBJ1-1, with D unclear. Germline values: CDR1 SGHTA, CDR2 FQGNSA. The CDR3 loop spans 14 amino acids. Trimming removed 1 base from V and 1 base from J, with 7 bases in between. CDR3 sequence (DNA): TGTGCCAGCAGCTTAGGCCCACCGAACACTGAAGCTTTCTTT. It specifies CASSLGPPNTEAFF. The entire variable domain, with the rest obtained from reference TRBV7-2 and TRBJ1-1, is as follows: GAGVSQSPSNKVTEKGKDVELRCDPISGHTALYWYRQSLGQGLEFLIYFQGNSAPDKSGLPSDRFSAERTGGSVSTLTIQRTQQEDSAVYLCASSLGPPNTEAFFGQGTRLTVV.

V usage is TRBV5-6 and J usage is TRBJ1-2, with D maybe TRBD1 (6 bases). The CDR3 consists of 14 residues. V lost 4 bases, J lost 3 bases, and 13 bases lay in between. In germline, CDR1 is SGHDT, CDR2 YYEEEE. The CDR3 reads CASSAGRGDYGYTF. The CDR3 DNA reads TGTGCCAGCAGCGCGGGGAGGGGGGACTATGGCTACACCTTC.

This chain links TRBV7-3 with TRBJ2-1, with D possibly TRBD1 on 5 matching bases. Germline CDR1 is SGHTA and CDR2 is FQGTGA. Between the trimmed V and J ends, which lost 5 bases and 0 bases, there was a span of 17 bases. CDR3 length: 17 amino acids. The chain's CDR3 is CASSPNGHVSSYNEQFF. The DNA for the CDR3 is TGTGCCAGCAGCCCCAACGGACACGTTAGCTCCTACAATGAGCAGTTCTTC.

This clone appeared a single time. V and J are TRBV11-3 and TRBJ1-6; D call uncertain. The CDR3 is made up of 14 amino acids. V dropped 0 bases and J dropped 10 bases, with 10 bases sitting between them. Germline CDR1 is SGHNT and CDR2 is YENEEA. In DNA, the CDR3 is TGTGCCAGCAGCTTAGACAGTTCGAGGTCACCCCTCCACTTT. Amino acids: CASSLDSSRSPLHF.

V gene TRBV11-3 combines with J gene TRBJ2-5, with 8 positions matching TRBD2. Germline V CDR1 and CDR2: SGHNT, YENEEA. The CDR3 is made up of 15 amino acids. With 4 bases clipped from V and 7 bases from J, the junction kept 11 bases outside the gene matches. CDR3 sequence reads: CASSSTREGQGTQYF. The DNA for the CDR3 is TGTGCCAGCAGCTCCACACGGGAGGGCCAGGGGACCCAGTACTTC. The full variable domain, completed using reference TRBV11-3 and TRBJ2-5, is EAGVVQSPRYKIIEKKQPVAFWCNPISGHNTLYWYLQNLGQGPELLIRYENEEAVDDSQLPKDRFSAERLKGVDSTLKIQPAELGDSAVYLCASSSTREGQGTQYFGPGTRLLVL.

The rearrangement joins TRBV30 to TRBJ2-3, with a possible D match to TRBD2 (6 bases). Germline V gene data show CDR1 as GTSNPN and CDR2 as SVGIG (reference sequence). This CDR3 comprises 12 residues. V lost 4 bases to trimming and J lost 1 base, with 6 bases between them. The CDR3 is CAWTSGTDTQYF. The CDR3, as DNA: TGTGCCTGGACTAGCGGCACAGATACGCAGTATTTT. The full variable domain, in which reference TRBV30 and TRBJ2-3 provide the parts outside the CDR3, is SQTIHQWPATLVQPVGSPLSLECTVEGTSNPNLYWYRQAAGRGLQLLFYSVGIGQISSEVPQNLSASRPQDRQFILSSKKLLLSDSGFYLCAWTSGTDTQYFGPGTRLTVL.

DNA of the CDR3: TGTGCCAGCAGCCCTGGTGGGGACAGGGTTTACGAGCAGTACTTC. Encoded protein: CASSPGGDRVYEQYF. The V call is TRBV5-4, the J call TRBJ2-7; 9 bases fit TRBD1. Germline assignment: CDR1 SGHNT and CDR2 YYREEE (reference sequence). V lost 4 bases to trimming and J lost 4 bases; unmatched junction nucleotides: 9. This CDR3 is 15 amino acids long.

The chain uses TRBV19 and TRBJ1-5; 7 bases line up with TRBD1. V shed 8 bases, J shed 0 bases, and the junction held 4 bases outside the gene matches. The V gene's germline CDR1 is LNHDA and CDR2 SQIVND (reference sequence). There are 14 residues in the CDR3. The CDR3 bases are TGTGCCAGTGTTGACAGGGTTAGCAATCAGCCCCAGCATTTT. This encodes CASVDRVSNQPQHF.

The chain combines TRBV7-9 with TRBJ2-7, with D perhaps TRBD1 (6 bases). Deletions cut 5 bases from V and 2 bases from J, with 7 bases between. CDR1 SEHNR and CDR2 FQNEAQ come from the germline V gene (reference sequence). CDR3 length equals 12 residues. The CDR3 DNA follows: TGTGCCAGCAGCCGGGACACCTACGAGCAGTACTTC. This sequence encodes CASSRDTYEQYF.

The chain combines TRBV7-6 with TRBJ2-1, with D unclear. The CDR3 consists of 15 residues. Trimming pared 1 base from V and 3 bases from J, leaving 10 bases between. In germline, CDR1 is SGHVS, CDR2 FNYEAQ. This CDR3 is CASSLGAAHYNEQFF. DNA of the CDR3: TGTGCCAGCAGCTTAGGGGCGGCCCACTACAATGAGCAGTTCTTC.

J is TRBJ1-5 and V is TRBV7-8; TRBD1 agrees at 9 bases. After removal of 1 base from V and 7 bases from J, the junction contained 8 bases not matched to a gene. The CDR3 sequence is 16 residues long. CDR1 and CDR2 (germline): SGHVS, FQNEAQ. The CDR3 coding sequence is TGTGCCAGCAGCTTAGATTTTGGGACAGGGAACCAGCCCCAGCATTTT. Translated, it gives CASSLDFGTGNQPQHF.

This clone was observed a single time. V gene TRBV28 combines with J gene TRBJ2-1; D possibly corresponds to TRBD2 (5 bases). V was shortened by 7 bases and J by 5 bases, with 21 bases between the two germline ends. Looked up from germline, CDR1 is MDHEN and CDR2 is SYDVKM. The CDR3 is 16 amino acids. The CDR3 bases are TGTGCCAGCACCATCCCGCGAGGGTCTGCCAACAATGAGCAGTTCTTC. Encoded protein: CASTIPRGSANNEQFF.

This rearrangement joins TRBV5-4 to TRBJ2-3; D could derive from TRBD1 or TRBD2 (5 bases each). Germline assignment: CDR1 SGHNT and CDR2 YYREEE (reference sequence). V was shortened by 0 bases and J by 3 bases, with 11 bases between the two germline ends. This CDR3 spans 15 amino acids. The CDR3 loop is CASSLVRGETDTQYF. The CDR3 nucleotides are TGTGCCAGCAGCTTGGTACGAGGGGAGACAGATACGCAGTATTTT. Full variable domain (rest looked up from reference TRBV5-4 and TRBJ2-3): ETGVTQSPTHLIKTRGQQVTLRCSSQSGHNTVSWYQQALGQGPQFIFQYYREEENGRGNFPPRFSGLQFPNYSSELNVNALELDDSALYLCASSLVRGETDTQYFGPGTRLTVL.

This rearrangement joins TRBV10-1 to TRBJ2-3, with D tentatively TRBD1 or TRBD2 (6 bases each). Germline lookup yields CDR1 WNHNN and CDR2 SYGVQD (reference sequence). The CDR3 has 14 residues. V lost 0 bases to trimming and J lost 7 bases, with 11 bases between them. The CDR3 bases are TGCGCCAGCAGTGAGTCCACAGGGAGGTATACGCAGTATTTT. The encoded protein is CASSESTGRYTQYF.

This rearrangement joins TRBV27 to TRBJ2-1; TRBD2 might be the D (6 bases). CDR3 length: 11 residues. Trimming left V 8 bases short and J 7 bases short, with 9 bases between. The V gene's germline CDR1 is MNHEY and CDR2 SMNVEV (reference sequence). For the CDR3, the DNA is TGTGCCAGCCGGGGGTTGAATGAGCAGTTCTTC. Its protein product is CASRGLNEQFF.

The chain is built from TRBV5-1 and TRBJ1-4; D perhaps matches TRBD1 (5 bases). The CDR3 covers 15 residues. The germline CDR1 and CDR2 sequences are SGHRS and YFSETQ. The V end was cut by 0 bases, the J end by 4 bases, with 10 bases between. The CDR3 spells CASSLETGLNEKLFF. The CDR3 coding sequence is TGCGCCAGCAGCTTGGAAACAGGCCTTAATGAAAAACTGTTTTTT.